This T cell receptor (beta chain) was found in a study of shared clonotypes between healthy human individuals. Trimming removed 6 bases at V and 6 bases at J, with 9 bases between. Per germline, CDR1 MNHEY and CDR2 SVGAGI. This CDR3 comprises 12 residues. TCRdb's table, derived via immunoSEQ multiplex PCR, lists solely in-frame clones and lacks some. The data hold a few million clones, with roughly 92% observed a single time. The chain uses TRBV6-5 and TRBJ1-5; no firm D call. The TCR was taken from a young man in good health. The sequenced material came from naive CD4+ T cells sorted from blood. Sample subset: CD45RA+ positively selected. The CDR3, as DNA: TGTGCCAGCAGGGGAGGAGCTCAGCCCCAGCATTTT. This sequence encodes CASRGGAQPQHF.